Following are 30 T cell receptor beta chains from one sample sequenced in a study of blood T cell repertoires in COVID-19 (dated by TCRdb to 2020 to 2021). The library was generated by the immunoSEQ multiplex PCR assay. TCRdb holds this immuneACCESS table with in-frame rearrangements only. Some clones are missing; in checked studies, unresolved V genes explain under half, and the rest has no known cause. The sample includes roughly 260,000 clones, with approximately 87% observed a single time. Jointly, the top ten make up over 2% of the sample. The specimen sequenced was peripheral blood. These receptor sequences come from a woman aged 45 to 65 with acute or convalescent COVID-19.

V and J are TRBV5-4 and TRBJ1-6; a weak D match, TRBD1 (6 bases). V dropped 6 bases and J dropped 9 bases, with 22 bases sitting between them. The CDR3 loop spans 16 amino acids. From germline, CDR1 is SGHNT and CDR2 YYREEE (reference sequence). The CDR3 reads CASTTKTQGFRSPLHF. CDR3 DNA sequence: TGTGCCAGCACCACGAAAACGCAGGGGTTTCGTTCACCCCTCCACTTT. Together with reference TRBV5-4 and TRBJ1-6, the CDR3 gives the full variable domain: ETGVTQSPTHLIKTRGQQVTLRCSSQSGHNTVSWYQQALGQGPQFIFQYYREEENGRGNFPPRFSGLQFPNYSSELNVNALELDDSALYLCASTTKTQGFRSPLHFGNGTRLTVT.

The gene calls are TRBV19 and TRBJ1-2, with 10 bases identical to TRBD1. CDR1 is LNHDA, CDR2 SQIVND, per germline (reference sequence). Trimming at V came to 10 bases and at J to 8 bases, leaving 10 bases not matched to a gene. The CDR3 has 13 residues. The CDR3, as DNA: TGTGCCACGAGGGACAGGGGAGTATTGGGCTACACCTTC. Translated: CATRDRGVLGYTF.

The genes are TRBV28 and TRBJ1-2, with D possibly matching TRBD1 (6 bases). With 4 bases removed from V and 8 bases from J, the gap between germline ends came to 11 bases. Per the germline V gene, CDR1 is MDHEN and CDR2 is SYDVKM. The CDR3 contains 12 residues. This chain's CDR3 is CASSYGGGGYTF. The DNA of the CDR3 is TGTGCCAGCAGTTATGGGGGCGGGGGCTACACCTTC.

The V gene is TRBV7-3, the J gene TRBJ1-2; D may be TRBD1 (5 bases). This CDR3 spans 15 amino acids. Looked up from germline, CDR1 is SGHTA and CDR2 is FQGTGA. V shed 5 bases and J shed 2 bases, with 15 bases lying between them. CDR3 sequence reads: CASSPGGGRNYGYTF. DNA for the CDR3: TGTGCCAGCAGCCCTGGGGGAGGCCGCAACTATGGCTACACCTTC.

The chain couples TRBV7-3 to TRBJ2-3; possible D gene TRBD2, 6 bases. Per germline, CDR1 SGHTA and CDR2 FQGTGA. Trimming took 2 bases from V and 1 from J, leaving 16 bases between them. This CDR3 has 17 residues. The CDR3 loop is CASSLWPAGRGTDTQYF. In DNA form, the CDR3 reads TGTGCCAGCAGCTTATGGCCGGCGGGAAGGGGCACAGATACGCAGTATTTT.

This chain connects TRBV18 to TRBJ1-5; 7 nucleotides agree with TRBD1. This CDR3 is 14 amino acids long. V was pared by 3 bases and J by 6 bases, with 5 bases of the junction left unmatched. The V gene's germline CDR1 is KGHSH and CDR2 LQKENI. The CDR3 protein is CASSPNRGGQPQHF. CDR3 nucleotides: TGTGCCAGCTCACCTAACAGGGGAGGTCAGCCCCAGCATTTT.

The V call is TRBV28, the J call TRBJ2-5, with D possibly matching TRBD1 (7 bases). Deletions cut 2 bases from V and 4 bases from J, with 14 bases between. The CDR3 has 15 residues. In germline, CDR1 is MDHEN, CDR2 SYDVKM. This CDR3 reads CASSLGRGALETQYF. In DNA, the CDR3 is TGTGCCAGCAGTTTAGGCAGGGGGGCGTTAGAGACCCAGTACTTC. Based on the CDR3 plus reference TRBV28 and TRBJ2-5, the full variable domain is DVKVTQSSRYLVKRTGEKVFLECVQDMDHENMFWYRQDPGLGLRLIYFSYDVKMKEKGDIPEGYSVSREKKERFSLILESASTNQTSMYLCASSLGRGALETQYFGPGTRLLVL.

The V and J genes are TRBV5-4 and TRBJ1-1; D is unresolved. This CDR3 is 15 amino acids long. Germline V gene data show CDR1 as SGHNT and CDR2 as YYREEE (reference sequence). V was clipped by 1 base and J by 10 bases, with 20 bases between them. The CDR3 spells CASSLSAGVALGAFF. The CDR3 coding sequence is TGTGCCAGCAGCTTGTCAGCCGGGGTTGCGCTCGGAGCTTTCTTT.

The chain recombines TRBV19 with TRBJ1-1; possibly TRBD1 for D (5 bases). Trimming removed 7 bases from V and 2 bases from J, with 14 bases in between. The CDR3 has 14 amino acids. Germline CDR1 reads LNHDA; CDR2 reads SQIVND (reference sequence). The CDR3, as DNA: TGTGCCAGTATACCACAAGGGGCTAACACTGAAGCTTTCTTT. As protein: CASIPQGANTEAFF.

For this clone: Other nucleotide sequences in the sample specify the same CDR3. The chain couples TRBV10-3 to TRBJ2-7; the match to TRBD2 covers 9 bases. This CDR3 contains 13 residues. CDR1 is ENHRY, CDR2 SYGVKD, per germline. Germline trimming cut 6 bases from V and 1 base from J; bases unmatched to any gene: 1. In nucleotides, the CDR3 is TGTGCCATCAGGGGACTAGCTTCCTACGAGCAGTACTTC. Translation gives CAIRGLASYEQYF.

This clone was seen more than once but under ten times. V usage is TRBV7-3 and J usage is TRBJ2-7; 7 bases fit TRBD2. The CDR3 extends over 14 amino acids. Germline V gene data show CDR1 as SGHTA and CDR2 as FQGTGA. With 1 base clipped from V and 4 bases from J, the junction kept 4 bases outside the gene matches. CDR3 DNA sequence: TGTGCCAGCAGCTTAAAGGGTAGCGGGTACGAGCAGTACTTC. Protein product: CASSLKGSGYEQYF.

This chain uses TRBV9 with TRBJ1-1; 10 bases map to TRBD1. This CDR3 has 15 residues. Germline assignment: CDR1 SGDLS and CDR2 YYNGEE. J was trimmed by 4 bases and V by 2 bases; bases with no gene match: 5. DNA of the CDR3: TGTGCCAGCAGCGTCCGGGACAGGGGAAGCACTGAAGCTTTCTTT. The encoded protein is CASSVRDRGSTEAFF.

This clone has only one observation. The chain is built from TRBV9 and TRBJ2-3; TRBD2 matches 7 bases. CDR1 and CDR2 from the germline V gene are SGDLS and YYNGEE. Germline trimming cut 2 bases from V and 1 base from J; bases unmatched to any gene: 7. The CDR3 has 16 amino acids. The CDR3 DNA sequence: TGTGCCAGCAGCGTGGGTTCCCGGGAGGGCACAGATACGCAGTATTTT. This translates into CASSVGSREGTDTQYF.

The chain joins TRBV2 to TRBJ2-4; TRBD1 matches 7 bases. Germline V gene sequence: CDR1 SNHLY, CDR2 FYNNEI. V was clipped by 3 bases and J by 3 bases; unmatched bases: 14. This CDR3 has 18 residues. The CDR3 sequence: CASSELRQGNSYKNIQYF. In DNA, the CDR3 is TGTGCCAGCAGTGAGCTCAGACAGGGCAATAGTTACAAAAACATTCAGTACTTC.

The rearrangement joins TRBV28 to TRBJ1-4; D is ambiguous. The germline V and J ends were trimmed by 3 bases and 7 bases, with 18 bases remaining between them. Looked up from germline, CDR1 is MDHEN and CDR2 is SYDVKM. This CDR3 is 16 amino acids long. The CDR3 DNA reads as TGTGCCAGCAGTTTGGGGTTCGGAGGGCGGGGTGAAAAACTGTTTTTT. Translating it yields CASSLGFGGRGEKLFF. Full variable domain (rest looked up from reference TRBV28 and TRBJ1-4): DVKVTQSSRYLVKRTGEKVFLECVQDMDHENMFWYRQDPGLGLRLIYFSYDVKMKEKGDIPEGYSVSREKKERFSLILESASTNQTSMYLCASSLGFGGRGEKLFFGSGTQLSVL.

The chain uses TRBV9 and TRBJ2-1, with TRBD2 matching over 8 bases. The V and J ends lost 3 bases and 3 bases, in that order; junction bases with no gene match: 5. CDR1 and CDR2 from the germline V gene are SGDLS and YYNGEE. The length of the CDR3 is 15 residues. The CDR3 region is CASSETSGLYNEQFF. In DNA, the CDR3 is TGTGCCAGCAGCGAAACTAGCGGACTCTACAATGAGCAGTTCTTC.

This rearrangement joins TRBV4-2 to TRBJ2-5, with TRBD1 matching 8 bases. Germline V CDR1 and CDR2: LGHNA, YNFKEQ. With 3 bases clipped from V and 5 bases from J, the junction kept 5 bases outside the gene matches. The CDR3 consists of 14 residues. CDR3 protein: CASSHRGPGETQYF. Written as DNA, the CDR3 is TGTGCCAGCAGCCACAGGGGGCCGGGGGAGACCCAGTACTTC.

The chain couples TRBV7-9 to TRBJ1-1; 7 bases line up with TRBD1. Per germline, CDR1 SEHNR and CDR2 FQNEAQ (reference sequence). V was clipped by 3 bases and J by 6 bases; unmatched bases: 4. There are 13 residues in the CDR3. CDR3 residues: CASSFGQGAEAFF. CDR3 nucleotide sequence: TGTGCCAGCAGCTTTGGTCAGGGGGCTGAAGCTTTCTTT.

The rearrangement joins TRBV15 to TRBJ1-6, with D perhaps matching TRBD1 (6 bases). The V end lost 5 bases, the J end lost 8 bases, and 25 bases lay between the germline ends. CDR3 length: 18 residues. Germline V gene lookup returns CDR1 LNHNV and CDR2 YYDKDF (reference sequence). The CDR3 reads CATSARLGQPGMDSPLHF. In DNA form, the CDR3 reads TGTGCCACCAGCGCCAGACTCGGACAGCCCGGTATGGATTCACCCCTCCACTTT.

The V call is TRBV18, the J call TRBJ1-5; D not certain. This CDR3 comprises 13 residues. The germline V gene has CDR1 KGHSH and CDR2 LQKENI. Trimming pared 3 bases from V and 7 bases from J, leaving 10 bases between. The CDR3 bases are TGTGCCAGCTCACCCGGTCTGCGGCAGCCCCAGCATTTT. Translating it yields CASSPGLRQPQHF.

The gene calls are TRBV10-3 and TRBJ2-5; D is undetermined. The germline V and J ends were trimmed by 4 bases and 2 bases, with 8 bases remaining between them. Germline V lookup: CDR1 ENHRY, CDR2 SYGVKD. The CDR3 spans 13 residues. CDR3 loop: CAISGEFQETQYF. The CDR3, as DNA: TGTGCCATCAGTGGCGAATTTCAAGAGACCCAGTACTTC.

V and J are TRBV7-9 and TRBJ1-1, with D possibly TRBD1 on 6 matching bases. V was pared by 0 bases and J by 11 bases, with 13 bases between. In germline, CDR1 is SEHNR, CDR2 FQNEAQ (reference sequence). The CDR3 sequence is 13 residues long. CDR3 protein: CASSLAGQRRAFF. For the CDR3, the DNA is TGTGCCAGCAGCTTAGCCGGACAGCGGAGGGCTTTCTTT.

The J gene is TRBJ2-7, the V gene TRBV24-1; TRBD2 might be the D (6 bases). Trimming left V 9 bases short and J 1 base short, with 18 bases between. Germline lookup yields CDR1 KGHDR and CDR2 SFDVKD. The length of the CDR3 is 15 residues. The DNA for the CDR3 is TGTGCCACCCGTATCCGGGACTTGTATTCCTACGAGCAGTACTTC. The encoded protein is CATRIRDLYSYEQYF.

This clone appeared once. The V and J genes are TRBV28 and TRBJ2-3, with D unresolved. This CDR3 has 13 residues. Trimming pared 9 bases from V and 2 bases from J, leaving 12 bases between. CDR1 and CDR2 from the germline V gene are MDHEN and SYDVKM. The DNA for the CDR3 is TGTGCCAGTCGGCGGAGATACACAGATACGCAGTATTTT. It encodes CASRRRYTDTQYF.

This clone was seen just once. The rearrangement links TRBV29-1 to TRBJ2-1; TRBD2 aligns across 8 bases. This CDR3 comprises 14 residues. From germline, CDR1 is SQVTM and CDR2 ANQGSEA. V lost 6 bases, J lost 3 bases, and 7 bases stayed unmatched. For the CDR3, the DNA is TGCAGCGTCGGACTTACTAGCGGCTACAATGAGCAGTTCTTC. This codes for CSVGLTSGYNEQFF.

This chain joins TRBV7-2 and TRBJ1-2; no reliable D call. The CDR3 consists of 12 residues. Trimming left V 5 bases short and J 3 bases short, with 7 bases between. Germline V gene sequence: CDR1 SGHTA, CDR2 FQGNSA. The CDR3 sequence is CASSLTDYGYTF. The DNA for the CDR3 is TGTGCCAGCAGCCTAACAGACTATGGCTACACCTTC.

The V call is TRBV30, the J call TRBJ2-3, with 7 positions matching TRBD2. Germline lookup yields CDR1 GTSNPN and CDR2 SVGIG (reference sequence). J lost 1 base, V lost 6 bases, and 4 bases had no gene match. CDR3 length: 13 residues. The CDR3 here is CACAGAGTDTQYF. The CDR3 DNA is TGTGCCTGTGCGGGAGCTGGCACAGATACGCAGTATTTT.

J is TRBJ1-2 and V is TRBV3-1 (or the pseudogene TRBV3-2); 7 bases line up with TRBD1. V shed 4 bases and J 3 bases; nucleotides not matched to a gene: 8. CDR1 is LGHDT, CDR2 YNNKEL, per germline (reference sequence). The CDR3 loop spans 15 amino acids. This CDR3 reads CASSPSLGGYYGYTF. The CDR3 DNA follows: TGTGCCAGCAGCCCAAGCCTAGGGGGCTACTATGGCTACACCTTC.

The chain joins TRBV4-1 to TRBJ1-1, with 9 positions matching TRBD1. Germline CDR1 is MGHRA and CDR2 is YSYEKL. The ends lost 1 base at V and 4 bases at J; junction bases unmatched: 16. This CDR3 is 19 amino acids long. CDR3 protein: CASSQAVYRGLFFRTEAFF. DNA of the CDR3: TGCGCCAGCAGCCAAGCGGTATACAGGGGGCTTTTTTTTCGCACTGAAGCTTTCTTT.

As regards this clone: The same CDR3 can be traced to other DNA sequences in this sample. The rearrangement uses TRBV6-2 or TRBV6-3 and TRBJ2-5, with TRBD2 identical over 7 bases. Germline trimming cut 6 bases from V and 2 bases from J; bases unmatched to any gene: 6. The CDR3 runs to 14 residues. Germline V gene lookup returns CDR1 MNHEY and CDR2 SVGEGT. The CDR3 spells CASSPRDYQETQYF. Here the CDR3 DNA reads TGTGCCAGCAGCCCCCGGGACTATCAAGAGACCCAGTACTTC.